The source of this T cell receptor beta chain is a study of blood T cell repertoires in COVID-19. Looking at the study overall: Acute-phase and convalescent COVID-19 samples originated in the United States, Italy and Spain. T cells, B-cell-depleted T cells, or PBMCs provided the cDNA or gDNA that served as material.

Trimming cost V 3 bases and J 5 bases, with 17 bases left between them. Germline V gene sequence: CDR1 SGHRS, CDR2 YFSETQ. The CDR3 sequence is 15 residues long. Authors' processing steps: Quantification of nucleated cells was approximated via reference gene primer amplification. Here immunoSEQ multiplex PCR was the method, and the copy in TCRdb shows in-frame clones only, minus some. The DNA gave D and trimming, while V, J and clone size come from that table. The data contain 240,000 or so clones, about nine tenths of them singletons. This clonotype was obtained from a man aged 55 to 70 with acute or convalescent COVID-19. The source material was peripheral blood. The chain employs TRBV5-1 and TRBJ1-1; the D is unclear. CDR3 coding DNA: TGCGCCAGCAGCTCCGTGGCGTCGGCGGGGACTGAAGCTTTCTTT. Translated: CASSSVASAGTEAFF. Full variable domain (missing parts from reference TRBV5-1 and TRBJ1-1): KAGVTQTPRYLIKTRGQQVTLSCSPISGHRSVSWYQQTPGQGLQFLFEYFSETQRNKGNFPGRFSGRQFSNSRSEMNVSTLELGDSALYLCASSSVASAGTEAFFGQGTRLTVV.